This T cell receptor beta chain stems from a study of shared clonotypes between healthy human individuals. Study-level background: Ranging from 18 to 49 in age, donors were two women and three men.

Regarding the study as a whole: Sampling was confined to blood; repertoires within tissues likely differ. As a rule, naive subsets had a larger estimated richness than memory subsets.

Naive CD8 populations comprised CD45RO-negative cells positively selected for CCR7, excluding terminally differentiated effector memory CD45RA+ cells. Note on this clone: The antigen remains undetermined.

CDR3 size: 19 residues. V gave up 0 bases and J gave up 4 bases, with 23 bases separating them. CDR1 SGHRS and CDR2 YFSETQ come from the germline V gene. TCRdb keeps only in-frame clones here, not all; method: immunoSEQ multiplex PCR. Of roughly 2,000,000 clones listed, 93% are singletons. The source material was naive CD8+ T cells from PBMCs. The sequence derives from a man aged 18 to 35 in good health. Some clones in this sample may be carry-over from other donors' samples. This chain joins TRBV5-1 and TRBJ2-1; a weak D match, TRBD1 (6 bases). The DNA of the CDR3 is TGCGCCAGCAGCTTGGATAACCGTTACCAAGGACAGAGATACAATGAGCAGTTCTTC. Protein sequence: CASSLDNRYQGQRYNEQFF.